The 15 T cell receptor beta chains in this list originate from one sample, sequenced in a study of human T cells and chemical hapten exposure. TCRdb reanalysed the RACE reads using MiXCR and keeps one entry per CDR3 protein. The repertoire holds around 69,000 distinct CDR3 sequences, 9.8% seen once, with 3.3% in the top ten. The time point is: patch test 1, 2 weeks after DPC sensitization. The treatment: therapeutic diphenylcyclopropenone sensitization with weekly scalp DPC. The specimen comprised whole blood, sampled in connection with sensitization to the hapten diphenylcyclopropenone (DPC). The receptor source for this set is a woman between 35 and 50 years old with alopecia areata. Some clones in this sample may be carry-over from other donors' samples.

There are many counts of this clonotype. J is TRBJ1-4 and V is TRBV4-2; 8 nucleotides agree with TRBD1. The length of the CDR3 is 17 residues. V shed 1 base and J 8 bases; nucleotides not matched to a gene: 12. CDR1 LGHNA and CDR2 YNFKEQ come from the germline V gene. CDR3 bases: TGTGCCAGCAGCCAAGTATCACTGGGGACAGGAAGGGAAAAACTGTTTTTT. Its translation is CASSQVSLGTGREKLFF.

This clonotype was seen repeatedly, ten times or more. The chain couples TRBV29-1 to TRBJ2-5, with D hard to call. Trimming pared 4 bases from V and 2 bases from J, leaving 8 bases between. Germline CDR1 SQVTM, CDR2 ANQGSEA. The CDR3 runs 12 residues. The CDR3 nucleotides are TGCAGCGTTGCGGGCCCACAAGAGACCCAGTACTTC. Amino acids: CSVAGPQETQYF.

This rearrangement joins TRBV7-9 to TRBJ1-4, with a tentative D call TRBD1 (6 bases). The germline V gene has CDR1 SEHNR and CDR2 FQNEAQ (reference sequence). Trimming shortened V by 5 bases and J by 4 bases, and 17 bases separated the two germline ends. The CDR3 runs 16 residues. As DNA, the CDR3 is TGTGCCAGCAGCCTAAGGCCAGGGGATGGTAATGAAAAACTGTTTTTT. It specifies CASSLRPGDGNEKLFF.

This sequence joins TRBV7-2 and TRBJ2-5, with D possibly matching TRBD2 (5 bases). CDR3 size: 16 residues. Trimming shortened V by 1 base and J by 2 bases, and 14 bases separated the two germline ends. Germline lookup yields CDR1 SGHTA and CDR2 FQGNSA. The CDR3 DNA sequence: TGTGCCAGCAGCTTAGAGGCGGGTAGGAATCAAGAGACCCAGTACTTC. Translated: CASSLEAGRNQETQYF. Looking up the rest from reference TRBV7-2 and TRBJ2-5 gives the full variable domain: GAGVSQSPSNKVTEKGKDVELRCDPISGHTALYWYRQSLGQGLEFLIYFQGNSAPDKSGLPSDRFSAERTGGSVSTLTIQRTQQEDSAVYLCASSLEAGRNQETQYFGPGTRLLVL.

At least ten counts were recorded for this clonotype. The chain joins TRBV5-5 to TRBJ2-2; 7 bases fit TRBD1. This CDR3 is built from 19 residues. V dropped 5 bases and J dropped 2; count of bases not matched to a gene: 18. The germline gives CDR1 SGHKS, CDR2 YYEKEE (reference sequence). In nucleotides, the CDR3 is TGTGCCAGCAGGCGCGACGACAGGGTAATAGCCTCAAACACCGGGGAGCTGTTTTTT. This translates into CASRRDDRVIASNTGELFF.

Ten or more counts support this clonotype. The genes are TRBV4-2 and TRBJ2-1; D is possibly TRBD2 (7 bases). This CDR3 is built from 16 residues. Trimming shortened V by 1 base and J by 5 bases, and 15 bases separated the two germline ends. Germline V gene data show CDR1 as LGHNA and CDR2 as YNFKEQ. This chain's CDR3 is CASSQAGAGADNEQFF. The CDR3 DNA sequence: TGTGCCAGCAGCCAAGCCGGGGCGGGGGCCGACAATGAGCAGTTCTTC.

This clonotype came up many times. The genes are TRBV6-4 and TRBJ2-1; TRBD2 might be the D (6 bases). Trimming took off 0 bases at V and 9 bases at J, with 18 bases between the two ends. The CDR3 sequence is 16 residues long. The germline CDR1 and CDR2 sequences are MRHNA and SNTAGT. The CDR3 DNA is TGTGCCAGCAGTGACTCGGCGGGATCGGATCCCGGTGAGCAGTTCTTC. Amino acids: CASSDSAGSDPGEQFF.

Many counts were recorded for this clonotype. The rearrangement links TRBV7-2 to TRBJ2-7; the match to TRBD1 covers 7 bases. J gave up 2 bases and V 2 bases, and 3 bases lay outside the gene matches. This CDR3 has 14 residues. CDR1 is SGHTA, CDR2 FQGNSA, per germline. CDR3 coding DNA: TGTGCCAGCAGCTTACGGGACAGAGCCTACGAGCAGTACTTC. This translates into CASSLRDRAYEQYF.

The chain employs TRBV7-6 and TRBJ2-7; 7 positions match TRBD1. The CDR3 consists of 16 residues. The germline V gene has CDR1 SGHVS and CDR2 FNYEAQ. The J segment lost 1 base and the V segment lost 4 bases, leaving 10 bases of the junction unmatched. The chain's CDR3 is CASSSGQALGSYEQYF. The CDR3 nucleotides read TGTGCCAGCAGCTCAGGACAGGCCCTCGGATCCTACGAGCAGTACTTC.

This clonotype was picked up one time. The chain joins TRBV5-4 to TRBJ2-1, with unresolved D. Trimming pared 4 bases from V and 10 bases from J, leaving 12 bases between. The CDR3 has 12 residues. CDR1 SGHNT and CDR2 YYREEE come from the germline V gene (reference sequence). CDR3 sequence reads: CASSLLDLEQFF. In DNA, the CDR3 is TGTGCCAGCAGCCTACTGGATCTGGAGCAGTTCTTC.

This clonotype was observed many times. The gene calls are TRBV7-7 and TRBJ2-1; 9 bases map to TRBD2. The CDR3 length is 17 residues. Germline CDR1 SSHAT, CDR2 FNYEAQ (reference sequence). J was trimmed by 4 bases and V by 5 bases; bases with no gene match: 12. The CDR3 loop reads CASSLGSAGGPYNEQFF. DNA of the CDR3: TGTGCCAGCAGCCTTGGCTCGGCGGGGGGGCCTTACAATGAGCAGTTCTTC.

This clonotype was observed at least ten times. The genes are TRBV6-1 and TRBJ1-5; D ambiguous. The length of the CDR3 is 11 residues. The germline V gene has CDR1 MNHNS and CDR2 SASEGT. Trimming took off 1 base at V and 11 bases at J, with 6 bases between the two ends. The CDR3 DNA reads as TGTGCCAGCAGTGAAGATAGGGCCCAGCATTTT. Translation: CASSEDRAQHF.

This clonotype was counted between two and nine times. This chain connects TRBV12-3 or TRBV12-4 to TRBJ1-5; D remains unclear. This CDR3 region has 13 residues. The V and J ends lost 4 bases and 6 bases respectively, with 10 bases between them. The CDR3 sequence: CASSSDRVQPQHF. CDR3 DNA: TGTGCCAGCAGTTCCGACCGCGTTCAGCCCCAGCATTTT.

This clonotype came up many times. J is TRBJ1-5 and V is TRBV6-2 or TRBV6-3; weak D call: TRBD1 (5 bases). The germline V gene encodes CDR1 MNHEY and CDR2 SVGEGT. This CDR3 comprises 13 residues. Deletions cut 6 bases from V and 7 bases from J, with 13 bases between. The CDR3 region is CASSSRVGQPQHF. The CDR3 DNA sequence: TGTGCCAGCAGCTCCAGGGTGGGACAGCCCCAGCATTTT.

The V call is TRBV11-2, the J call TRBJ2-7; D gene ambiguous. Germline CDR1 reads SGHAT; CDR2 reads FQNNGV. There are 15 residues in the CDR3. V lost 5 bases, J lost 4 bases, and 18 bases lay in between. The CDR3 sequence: CASSIFWAGKYEQYF. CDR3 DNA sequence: TGTGCCAGCAGCATTTTTTGGGCAGGCAAGTACGAGCAGTACTTC.